These 21 T cell receptor beta chains share one sample of origin, sequenced in a study of radiotherapy plus CTLA-4 blockade in lung cancer. TCRdb's copy holds only in-frame clones and misses some; the assay was immunoSEQ multiplex PCR. The sample holds roughly 70,000 clones, around nine tenths seen once. The specimen was peripheral blood, collected from a patient treated with radiotherapy plus ipilimumab. These receptors originate from a human donor with non-small cell lung cancer that progressed on radiotherapy plus ipilimumab.

DNA for the CDR3: TGTGCCTGGAGTTCATGGACAGGGGGCCTGTACACTGAAGCTTTCTTT. Translated: CAWSSWTGGLYTEAFF. The chain recombines TRBV30 with TRBJ1-1; 11 nucleotides agree with TRBD1. Trimming cost V 2 bases and J 3 bases; bases outside gene matches: 8. Germline assignment: CDR1 GTSNPN and CDR2 SVGIG (reference sequence). This CDR3 contains 16 residues.

The chain combines TRBV30 with TRBJ1-1; D may be TRBD1 (6 bases). Trimming removed 2 bases at V and 11 bases at J, with 12 bases between. The CDR3 length is 11 residues. The germline CDR1 and CDR2 sequences are GTSNPN and SVGIG (reference sequence). CDR3 nucleotide sequence: TGTGCCTGGAGTCCAGGGGTCGTCGCTTTCTTT. As protein: CAWSPGVVAFF.

The V call is TRBV15, the J call TRBJ2-3; 9 nucleotides agree with TRBD1. CDR1 is LNHNV and CDR2 is YYDKDF in the germline V gene (reference sequence). This CDR3 contains 16 residues. With 0 bases clipped from V and 4 bases from J, the junction kept 5 bases outside the gene matches. The CDR3 sequence: CATSREGTGRSDTQYF. CDR3 sequence (DNA): TGTGCCACCAGCAGAGAGGGGACAGGGCGGTCAGATACGCAGTATTTT.

The sample holds a few counts of this clone. This chain connects TRBV21-1 to TRBJ2-1; TRBD2 was called by the table and not checked on the DNA. TRBV21-1 represents a pseudogene. This CDR3 contains 13 residues. The CDR3 nucleotides read TGTGCCAGCAGCAAAGGACTAGCGGGTGAGCAGTTCTTC. It encodes CASSKGLAGEQFF.

V gene TRBV9 combines with J gene TRBJ2-6; no clear D. V shed 4 bases and J shed 6 bases, with 14 bases lying between them. This CDR3 is 15 amino acids long. Germline CDR1 is SGDLS and CDR2 is YYNGEE. CDR3 sequence reads: CASSPRSQVANVLTF. The CDR3, as DNA: TGTGCCAGCAGCCCCCGTAGTCAGGTGGCCAACGTCCTGACTTTC.

The chain uses TRBV28 and TRBJ2-4, with D possibly being TRBD1 (6 bases). The CDR3 has 13 amino acids. CDR1 MDHEN and CDR2 SYDVKM come from the germline V gene. With 2 bases removed from V and 8 bases from J, the gap between germline ends came to 10 bases. CDR3: CASSLEGEHIQYF. DNA of the CDR3: TGTGCCAGCAGTTTAGAGGGGGAACACATTCAGTACTTC. The variable domain in full, with the rest retrieved from reference TRBV28 and TRBJ2-4, is DVKVTQSSRYLVKRTGEKVFLECVQDMDHENMFWYRQDPGLGLRLIYFSYDVKMKEKGDIPEGYSVSREKKERFSLILESASTNQTSMYLCASSLEGEHIQYFGAGTRLSVL.

The chain uses TRBV30 and TRBJ2-7, with TRBD2 matching over 9 bases. The ends lost 3 bases at V and 6 bases at J; junction bases unmatched: 6. Germline CDR1 GTSNPN, CDR2 SVGIG (reference sequence). This CDR3 is built from 13 residues. CDR3 DNA: TGTGCCTGGAGCCCGGGACTAGCTATCGAGCAGTACTTC. Protein sequence: CAWSPGLAIEQYF.

This sequence joins TRBV5-6 and TRBJ2-7; 7 nucleotides match TRBD1. CDR3 length equals 15 residues. Germline lookup yields CDR1 SGHDT and CDR2 YYEEEE. V trimming: 4 bases; J trimming: 3 bases; junction bases outside the gene matches: 10. CDR3 amino acids: CASSRGQVQLYEQYV. As DNA, the CDR3 is TGTGCCAGCAGCCGAGGACAGGTCCAACTCTACGAGCAGTACGTC.

This chain uses TRBV28 with TRBJ1-1, with 8 bases matching TRBD1. The CDR3 length is 14 residues. V lost 5 bases and J lost 0; bases outside the gene matches: 2. The germline V gene has CDR1 MDHEN and CDR2 SYDVKM. CDR3 coding DNA: TGTGCCAGCAGTGTACAGGGGGTGAACACTGAAGCTTTCTTT. Amino acid sequence: CASSVQGVNTEAFF. The variable domain in full, completed from reference TRBV28 and TRBJ1-1, reads DVKVTQSSRYLVKRTGEKVFLECVQDMDHENMFWYRQDPGLGLRLIYFSYDVKMKEKGDIPEGYSVSREKKERFSLILESASTNQTSMYLCASSVQGVNTEAFFGQGTRLTVV.

A word on this clone: The same CDR3 is also encoded by other DNA sequences in this sample. The gene calls are TRBV5-6 and TRBJ2-7, with D hard to call. The CDR3 has 11 residues. Germline assignment: CDR1 SGHDT and CDR2 YYEEEE. Trimming cost V 3 bases and J 1 base, with 2 bases left between them. CDR3 region: CASSSSYEQYF. CDR3 bases: TGTGCCAGCAGCTCATCCTACGAGCAGTACTTC.

This chain links TRBV5-1 with TRBJ2-7, with 9 nucleotides matching TRBD2. CDR3 size: 15 residues. After removal of 1 base from V and 3 bases from J, the junction contained 5 bases not matched to a gene. Germline V gene data show CDR1 as SGHRS and CDR2 as YFSETQ. DNA of the CDR3: TGCGCCAGCAGCTTGACCGGGACTAGCTTCTACGAGCAGTACTTC. Amino acid sequence: CASSLTGTSFYEQYF. The variable domain in full, completed from reference TRBV5-1 and TRBJ2-7, reads KAGVTQTPRYLIKTRGQQVTLSCSPISGHRSVSWYQQTPGQGLQFLFEYFSETQRNKGNFPGRFSGRQFSNSRSEMNVSTLELGDSALYLCASSLTGTSFYEQYFGPGTRLTVT.

This chain uses TRBV11-3 with TRBJ2-7; maybe TRBD2 (5 bases). CDR3 length: 14 amino acids. The germline V gene encodes CDR1 SGHNT and CDR2 YENEEA. The V gene lost 2 bases and the J gene lost 5 bases, with 13 bases spanning the gap. This CDR3 is CASSLTRGSHEQYF. The CDR3 DNA sequence: TGTGCCAGCAGCTTAACCCGAGGGAGCCACGAGCAGTACTTC.

The chain carries TRBV28 and TRBJ1-2, with 7 nucleotides matching TRBD1. This CDR3 comprises 12 residues. CDR1 and CDR2 from the germline V gene are MDHEN and SYDVKM. V shed 10 bases and J 5 bases; nucleotides not matched to a gene: 7. The CDR3 is CAIEQGFYGYTF. The CDR3 DNA sequence: TGTGCCATAGAACAGGGGTTTTATGGCTACACCTTC.

The rearrangement uses TRBV7-9 and TRBJ2-2; 11 nucleotides agree with TRBD2. The CDR3 spans 16 residues. Germline values: CDR1 SEHNR, CDR2 FQNEAQ (reference sequence). Trimming cost V 3 bases and J 6 bases; bases outside gene matches: 6. The CDR3 is CASSFEGSGRAGELFF. Here the CDR3 DNA reads TGTGCCAGCAGCTTCGAGGGTAGCGGGAGGGCCGGGGAGCTGTTTTTT.

DNA of the CDR3: TGTGCCAGCAGCGTAGTTTGGGGCCCCCAAGAGACCCAGTACTTC. Its translation is CASSVVWGPQETQYF. The V and J genes are TRBV9 and TRBJ2-5; TRBD1 is a possible D gene (5 bases). CDR1 is SGDLS, CDR2 YYNGEE, per germline. The CDR3 loop spans 15 amino acids. Trimming stripped 0 bases from V and 1 base from J, with 10 bases between. Complete variable domain (other parts from reference TRBV9 and TRBJ2-5): DSGVTQTPKHLITATGQRVTLRCSPRSGDLSVYWYQQSLDQGLQFLIQYYNGEERAKGNILERFSAQQFPDLHSELNLSSLELGDSALYFCASSVVWGPQETQYFGPGTRLLVL.

This chain joins TRBV28 and TRBJ2-7; 9 bases fit TRBD1. CDR1 and CDR2 (germline): MDHEN, SYDVKM. The CDR3 length is 14 residues. V shed 3 bases and J 6 bases; nucleotides not matched to a gene: 6. Here the CDR3 DNA reads TGTGCCAGCAGTTTTGGGGACAGGGAAGGCGAGCAGTACGTC. Its translation is CASSFGDREGEQYV.

The chain recombines TRBV16 with TRBJ2-7; TRBD1 matches at 8 bases. Per the germline V gene, CDR1 is KGHSY and CDR2 is FQNENV. V lost 0 bases and J lost 6; bases outside the gene matches: 7. This CDR3 contains 15 residues. The DNA of the CDR3 is TGTGCCAGCAGCCAATCGTCCAGGGGGCGTCTCGAGCAGTACTTC. Protein: CASSQSSRGRLEQYF.

The genes are TRBV27 and TRBJ2-3; the D is unclear. Trimming stripped 2 bases from V and 0 bases from J, with 12 bases between. There are 16 residues in the CDR3. The germline V gene has CDR1 MNHEY and CDR2 SMNVEV (reference sequence). For the CDR3, the DNA is TGTGCCAGCAGTTTAGTTGGCGGTACAAGCACAGATACGCAGTATTTT. It is translated as CASSLVGGTSTDTQYF.

This chain links TRBV27 with TRBJ2-7; D uncertain. Trimming left V 3 bases short and J 3 bases short, with 9 bases between. Germline CDR1 reads MNHEY; CDR2 reads SMNVEV (reference sequence). The CDR3 runs to 13 residues. The CDR3 region is CASSLSDFYEQYF. The CDR3 coding sequence is TGTGCCAGCAGTTTGTCAGATTTCTACGAGCAGTACTTC.

This clone came up once. The chain combines TRBV10-2 with TRBJ1-1; D unresolved. The V and J ends lost 4 bases and 7 bases respectively, with 10 bases between them. The CDR3 is 12 amino acids. The germline gives CDR1 WSHSY, CDR2 SAAADI. The chain's CDR3 is CASSGGGSEAFF. The CDR3, as DNA: TGCGCCAGCAGTGGAGGAGGGAGTGAAGCTTTCTTT.

The chain combines TRBV6-5 with TRBJ2-5; 10 nucleotides agree with TRBD1. Germline loops: CDR1 MNHEY, CDR2 SVGAGI. The CDR3 is 15 residues long. V lost 0 bases to trimming and J lost 4 bases; unmatched junction nucleotides: 2. CDR3 region: CASSYSRDRGETQYF. Written as DNA, the CDR3 is TGTGCCAGCAGTTACTCGAGGGACAGGGGAGAGACCCAGTACTTC.